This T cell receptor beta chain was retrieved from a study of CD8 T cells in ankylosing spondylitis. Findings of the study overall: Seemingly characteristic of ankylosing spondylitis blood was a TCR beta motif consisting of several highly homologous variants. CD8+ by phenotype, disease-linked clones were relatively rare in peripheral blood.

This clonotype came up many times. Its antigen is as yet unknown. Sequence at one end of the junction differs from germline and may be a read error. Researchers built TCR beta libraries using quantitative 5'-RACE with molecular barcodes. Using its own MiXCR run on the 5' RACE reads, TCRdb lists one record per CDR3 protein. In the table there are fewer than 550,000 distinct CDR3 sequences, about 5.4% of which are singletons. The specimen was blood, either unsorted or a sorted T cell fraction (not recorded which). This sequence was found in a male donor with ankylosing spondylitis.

This CDR3 is CATGPSNQPQHF. The CDR3 coding sequence is TGCGCCACGGGGCCGAGCAATCAGCCCCAGCATTTT. The chain has TRBV12-3 or TRBV12-4 and TRBJ1-5; a possible D gene is TRBD1 (5 bases). This CDR3 region has 12 residues.